Below, 6 T cell receptor beta chains from the same sample are listed, as sequenced in a study of OX40 agonist ivuxolimab in advanced cancers. Measured with immunoSEQ multiplex PCR; TCRdb has only the in-frame clones, and not every one. The data contain about 50,000 clones, roughly nine tenths of them seen just once; the ten biggest clones take up roughly 6%. Sequenced material: CD4+ or CD8+ T cells sorted from blood, taken in a trial of the OX40 agonist ivuxolimab. The source of these receptors is an adult with an advanced solid tumor such as melanoma, head and neck, liver or kidney cancer.

The chain joins TRBV4-3 to TRBJ1-2, with D perhaps TRBD1 (6 bases). Deletions cut 0 bases from V and 8 bases from J, with 16 bases between. Germline lookup yields CDR1 LGHNA and CDR2 YSLEER. This CDR3 contains 15 residues. CDR3 sequence: CASSQDTGSSSGYTF. The CDR3 DNA reads as TGCGCCAGCAGCCAAGATACAGGGTCGAGCTCGGGCTACACCTTC.

The chain couples TRBV4-1 to TRBJ2-7; no definite D call. The germline CDR1 and CDR2 sequences are MGHRA and YSYEKL. This CDR3 spans 14 amino acids. Trimming left V 1 base short and J 4 bases short, with 11 bases between. The DNA of the CDR3 is TGCGCCAGCAGCCAAGTCCTTACTCCTTACGAGCAGTACGTC. It specifies CASSQVLTPYEQYV.

The rearrangement links TRBV25-1 to TRBJ2-5; no clear D gene. The CDR3 sequence is 15 residues long. Germline V gene sequence: CDR1 MGHDK, CDR2 SYGVNS. The ends were cut back, 3 bases at V and 4 bases at J, with 15 bases in the middle. This chain's CDR3 is CASSDIRQAGETQYF. Here the CDR3 DNA reads TGTGCCAGCAGTGATATAAGGCAGGCCGGAGAGACCCAGTACTTC. Complete variable domain (other parts from reference TRBV25-1 and TRBJ2-5): EADIYQTPRYLVIGTGKKITLECSQTMGHDKMYWYQQDPGMELHLIHYSYGVNSTEKGDLSSESTVSRIRTEHFPLTLESARPSHTSQYLCASSDIRQAGETQYFGPGTRLLVL.

In this sample, this clone turned up once. The chain recombines TRBV30 with TRBJ1-2, with TRBD1 as a possible D gene (5 bases). V dropped 1 base and J dropped 2 bases, with 11 bases sitting between them. The CDR3 is 14 amino acids. Germline-derived CDR1 and CDR2 are GTSNPN and SVGIG (reference sequence). The CDR3: CAWSGMAGNYGYTF. DNA for the CDR3: TGTGCCTGGAGTGGGATGGCAGGGAACTATGGCTACACCTTC.

The chain is built from TRBV5-5 and TRBJ2-3; D perhaps matches TRBD2 (6 bases). Germline assignment: CDR1 SGHKS and CDR2 YYEKEE (reference sequence). The CDR3 is 14 residues long. Deletions cut 0 bases from V and 5 bases from J, with 10 bases between. CDR3 bases: TGTGCCAGCAGCTTGGTTACGGAGGGAGATACGCAGTATTTT. Its protein product is CASSLVTEGDTQYF.

This sequence joins TRBV28 and TRBJ1-5; D gene ambiguous. Trimming removed 2 bases at V and 5 bases at J, with 13 bases between. Germline V gives CDR1 MDHEN, CDR2 SYDVKM. The CDR3 is 15 residues long. The CDR3 region has the DNA TGTGCCAGCAGTTTAGTAGACCCCGGCCATCAGCCCCAGCATTTT. This sequence encodes CASSLVDPGHQPQHF. The complete variable domain, with remaining parts taken from reference TRBV28 and TRBJ1-5, reads DVKVTQSSRYLVKRTGEKVFLECVQDMDHENMFWYRQDPGLGLRLIYFSYDVKMKEKGDIPEGYSVSREKKERFSLILESASTNQTSMYLCASSLVDPGHQPQHFGDGTRLSIL.